The TCR beta chain under discussion was sequenced for a study of radiation and T cells in renal cell carcinoma. Whole-study findings and limits: In blood, top tumor clones expanded by 2 weeks, shrinking by 4.

Stated time point: blood 4 weeks post-SBRT, at nephrectomy. Regarding treatment: 15 Gy SBRT to primary tumor, nephrectomy 4 weeks later. The patient's renal cell carcinoma had clear cell pathology. This clone has just a few counts. No antigen is known for it. Libraries were prepared by immunoSEQ multiplex PCR; TCRdb keeps only in-frame clonotypes and omits some of them. The sample carries 120,000 to 150,000 clones, approximately 86% recorded once. V lost 6 bases and J 6 bases, leaving 11 bases between the germline ends. This CDR3 has 13 amino acids. Looked up from germline, CDR1 is KGHSH and CDR2 is LQKENI.

The TCR sequence derives from a woman aged 50 to 65 with renal cell carcinoma. The gene calls are TRBV18 and TRBJ1-4; D is undetermined. The sequences come from blood, collected from a patient whose treatment included radiotherapy and nephrectomy. The CDR3 loop reads CASSPVGYEKLFF. CDR3 nucleotide sequence: TGTGCCAGCTCCCCCGTGGGGTATGAAAAACTGTTTTTT.